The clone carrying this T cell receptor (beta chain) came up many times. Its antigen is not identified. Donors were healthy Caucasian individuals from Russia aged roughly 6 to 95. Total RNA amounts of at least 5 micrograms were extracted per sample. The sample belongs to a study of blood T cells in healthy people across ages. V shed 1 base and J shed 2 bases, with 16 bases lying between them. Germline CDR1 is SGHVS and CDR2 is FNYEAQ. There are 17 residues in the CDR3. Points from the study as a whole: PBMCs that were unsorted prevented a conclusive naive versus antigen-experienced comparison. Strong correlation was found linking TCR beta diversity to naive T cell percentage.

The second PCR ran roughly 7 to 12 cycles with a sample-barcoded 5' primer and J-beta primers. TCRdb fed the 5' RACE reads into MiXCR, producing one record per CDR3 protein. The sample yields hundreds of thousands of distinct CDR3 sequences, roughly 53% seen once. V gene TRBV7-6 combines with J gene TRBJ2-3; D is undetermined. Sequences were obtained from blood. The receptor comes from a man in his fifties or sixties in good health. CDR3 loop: CASSLVARTDLTDTQYF. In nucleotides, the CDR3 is TGTGCCAGCAGCTTAGTTGCCAGAACCGATCTCACAGATACGCAGTATTTT.